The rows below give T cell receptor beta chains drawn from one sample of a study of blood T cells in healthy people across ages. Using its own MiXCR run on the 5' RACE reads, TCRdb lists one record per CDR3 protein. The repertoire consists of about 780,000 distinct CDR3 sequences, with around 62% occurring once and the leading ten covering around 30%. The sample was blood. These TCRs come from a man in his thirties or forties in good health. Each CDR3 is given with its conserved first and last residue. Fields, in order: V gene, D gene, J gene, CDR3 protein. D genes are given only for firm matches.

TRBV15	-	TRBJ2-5	CATSRALRSDHRKTQYF
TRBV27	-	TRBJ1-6	CASSLSLGIHNSPLHF
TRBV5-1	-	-	CASRTMANEQYF
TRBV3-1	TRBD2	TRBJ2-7	CASGLAGGPEQYF
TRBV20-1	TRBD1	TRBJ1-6	CSARTGGNSPLHF
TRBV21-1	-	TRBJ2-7	CASSMDRGREQYF
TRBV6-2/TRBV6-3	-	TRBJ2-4	CASSYGGINIQYF
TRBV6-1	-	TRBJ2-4	CASTDSDKNIQYF
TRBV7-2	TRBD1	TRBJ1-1	CASRTIAGGHTEAFF
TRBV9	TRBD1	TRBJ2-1	CASSGDRGRMNEQFF
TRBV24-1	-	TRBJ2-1	CATSDLRGRYGEQFF
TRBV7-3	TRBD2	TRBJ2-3	CASSLAPASGGEDTQYF
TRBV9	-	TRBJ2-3	CASSVVGAADTQYF
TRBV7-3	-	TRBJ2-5	CASSPSAAGPYQETQYF
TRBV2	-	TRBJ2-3	CASSEQGGRDTQYF
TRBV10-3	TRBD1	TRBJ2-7	CAIRMGTGSSEQYF
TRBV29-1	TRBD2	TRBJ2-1	CSVVASGGDEQFF
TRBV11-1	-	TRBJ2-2	CASSLDWGHTGELFF
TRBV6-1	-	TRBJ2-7	CASSEPHRSYEQYF
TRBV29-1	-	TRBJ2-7	CSVVTYSSYEQYF
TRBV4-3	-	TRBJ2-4	CASSQERSGARFQYF
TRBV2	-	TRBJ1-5	CASRADRSGQPQHF
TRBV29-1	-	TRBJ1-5	CSAGDINQPQHF
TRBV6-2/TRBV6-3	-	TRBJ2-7	CAAQALSYEQYF
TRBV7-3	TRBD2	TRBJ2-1	CASSGTSHEQFF
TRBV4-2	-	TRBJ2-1	CASSQDREVNEQFF